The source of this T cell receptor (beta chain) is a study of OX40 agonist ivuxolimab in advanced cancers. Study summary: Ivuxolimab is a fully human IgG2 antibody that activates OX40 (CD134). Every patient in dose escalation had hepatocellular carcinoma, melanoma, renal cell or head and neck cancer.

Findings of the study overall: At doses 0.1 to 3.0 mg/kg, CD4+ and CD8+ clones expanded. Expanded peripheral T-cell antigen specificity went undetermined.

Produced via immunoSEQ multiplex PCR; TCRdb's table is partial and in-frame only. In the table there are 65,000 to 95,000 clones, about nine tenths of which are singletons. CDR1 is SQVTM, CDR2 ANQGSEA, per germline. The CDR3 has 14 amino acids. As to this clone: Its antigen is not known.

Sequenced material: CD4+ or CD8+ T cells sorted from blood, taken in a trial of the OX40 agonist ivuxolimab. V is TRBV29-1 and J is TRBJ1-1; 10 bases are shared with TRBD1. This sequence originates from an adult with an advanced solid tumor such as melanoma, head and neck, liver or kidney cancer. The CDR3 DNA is TGCAGTTTTCTACCCGGGACAGGGGCTCGTGAAGCTTTCTTT. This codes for CSFLPGTGAREAFF.